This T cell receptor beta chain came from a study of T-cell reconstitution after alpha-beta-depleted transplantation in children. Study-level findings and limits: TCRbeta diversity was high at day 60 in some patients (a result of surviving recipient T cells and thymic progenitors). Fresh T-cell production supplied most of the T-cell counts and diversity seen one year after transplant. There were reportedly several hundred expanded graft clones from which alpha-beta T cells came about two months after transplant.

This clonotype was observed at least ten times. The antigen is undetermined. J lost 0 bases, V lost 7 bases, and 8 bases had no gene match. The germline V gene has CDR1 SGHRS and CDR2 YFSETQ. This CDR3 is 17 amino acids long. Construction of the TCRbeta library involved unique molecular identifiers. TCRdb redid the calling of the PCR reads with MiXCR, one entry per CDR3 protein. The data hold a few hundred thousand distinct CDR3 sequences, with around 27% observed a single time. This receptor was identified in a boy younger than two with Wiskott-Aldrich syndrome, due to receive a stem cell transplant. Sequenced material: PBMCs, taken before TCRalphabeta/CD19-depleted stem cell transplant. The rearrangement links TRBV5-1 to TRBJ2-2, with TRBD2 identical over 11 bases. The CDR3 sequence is CASRKTSGISNTGELFF. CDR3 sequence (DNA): TGCGCCAGCCGGAAGACTAGCGGGATATCGAACACCGGGGAGCTGTTTTTT.